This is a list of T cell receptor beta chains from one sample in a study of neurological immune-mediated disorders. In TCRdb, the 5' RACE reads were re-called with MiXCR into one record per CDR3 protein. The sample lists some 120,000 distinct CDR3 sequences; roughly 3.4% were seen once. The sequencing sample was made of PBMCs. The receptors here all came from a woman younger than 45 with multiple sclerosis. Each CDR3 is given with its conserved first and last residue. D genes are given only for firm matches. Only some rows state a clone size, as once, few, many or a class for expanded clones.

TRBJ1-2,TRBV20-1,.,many,CSAAGDQISYGYTF,TGCAGTGCCGCCGGGGACCAAATTTCCTATGGCTACACCTTC
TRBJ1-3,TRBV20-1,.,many,CSIRRDSENTIYF,TGCAGTATCCGACGGGATAGCGAAAACACCATATATTTT
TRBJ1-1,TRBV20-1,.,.,CSARRTVNTEAFF,TGCAGTGCTCGCAGGACGGTGAACACTGAAGCTTTCTTT
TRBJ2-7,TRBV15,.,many,CATSRDGGPYEQYF,TGTGCCACCAGCAGAGACGGGGGACCCTACGAGCAGTACTTC
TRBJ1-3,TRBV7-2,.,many,CASSFAGPPANTIYF,TGTGCCAGCAGCTTCGCGGGGCCTCCGGCAAACACCATATATTTT
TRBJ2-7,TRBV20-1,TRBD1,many,CSAAPQGASYEQYF,TGCAGTGCTGCCCCACAGGGGGCCTCCTACGAGCAGTACTTC
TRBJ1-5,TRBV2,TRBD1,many,CASSAGQGNQPQHF,TGTGCCAGCAGCGCGGGACAGGGGAATCAGCCCCAGCATTTT
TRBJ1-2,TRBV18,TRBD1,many,CASSPSGGTGAPRGYGYTF,TGTGCCAGCTCACCATCCGGGGGGACAGGGGCCCCCCGGGGCTATGGCTACACCTTC
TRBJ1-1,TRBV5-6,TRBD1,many,CASSLGQGGTEAFF,TGCGCCAGCAGCTTGGGACAGGGAGGAACTGAAGCTTTCTTT
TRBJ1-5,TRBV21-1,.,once,CASSGPRWGGFSNQPQHF,TGTGCCAGCAGCGGCCCTCGATGGGGAGGGTTTAGCAATCAGCCCCAGCATTTT
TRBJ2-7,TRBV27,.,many,CASSPFLKLPYEQYF,TGTGCCAGCAGCCCGTTCTTAAAATTACCCTACGAGCAGTACTTC
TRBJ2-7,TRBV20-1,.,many,CSARDPTNSRYEQYF,TGCAGTGCTAGAGATCCCACTAACTCCCGCTACGAGCAGTACTTC
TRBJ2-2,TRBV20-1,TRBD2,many,CSARDFRGRALQNTGELFF,TGCAGTGCTAGAGATTTCCGCGGGAGGGCCTTACAGAACACCGGGGAGCTGTTTTTT
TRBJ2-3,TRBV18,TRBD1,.,CASSLLTGTGGTDTQYF,TGTGCCAGCTCACTCCTAACCGGGACAGGGGGTACAGATACGCAGTATTTT
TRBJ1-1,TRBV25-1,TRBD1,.,CASTSQGGEAFF,TGTGCCAGCACCAGTCAGGGGGGAGAAGCTTTCTTT
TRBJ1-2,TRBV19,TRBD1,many,CASTIPGQVSHGYTF,TGTGCCAGTACTATACCGGGACAGGTCTCCCATGGCTACACCTTC
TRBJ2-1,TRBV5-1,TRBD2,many,CASSSGRGNEQFF,TGCGCCAGCTCTAGCGGGAGGGGCAATGAGCAGTTCTTC
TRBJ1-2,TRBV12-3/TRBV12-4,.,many,CASSSTYGYTF,TGTGCCAGCAGCTCTACCTATGGCTACACCTTC
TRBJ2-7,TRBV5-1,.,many,CASSFSYEQYF,TGCGCCAGCAGCTTCTCCTACGAGCAGTACTTC
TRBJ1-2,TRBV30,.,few,CAWGREVSNYGYTF,TGTGCCTGGGGGAGAGAGGTCTCTAACTATGGCTACACCTTC
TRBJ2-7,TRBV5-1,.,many,CASSSGPEDYEQYF,TGCGCCAGCAGCTCGGGACCGGAGGACTACGAGCAGTACTTC
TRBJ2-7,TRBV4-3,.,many,CATRVRPYEQYF,TGCGCCACCAGAGTTAGACCCTACGAGCAGTACTTC
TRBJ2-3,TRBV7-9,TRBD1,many,CASPLPMTGFTDTQYF,TGTGCCAGCCCCCTACCGATGACAGGGTTTACAGATACGCAGTATTTT
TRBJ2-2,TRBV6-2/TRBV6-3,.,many,CASSYSTAGELFF,TGTGCCAGCAGTTACTCGACGGCCGGGGAGCTGTTTTTT
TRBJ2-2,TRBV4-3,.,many,CASSQDFGENTGELFF,TGCGCCAGCAGCCAAGATTTCGGGGAGAACACCGGGGAGCTGTTTTTT
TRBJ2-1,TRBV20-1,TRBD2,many,CSARTFAGGPGNEQFF,TGCAGTGCTAGGACCTTCGCGGGAGGGCCTGGCAATGAGCAGTTCTTC
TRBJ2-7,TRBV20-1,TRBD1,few,CSASGDSSSYEQYF,TGCAGTGCTAGCGGGGACAGTTCGAGCTACGAGCAGTACTTC
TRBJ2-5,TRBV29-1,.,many,CSVRTGTQYF,TGCAGCGTTCGGACGGGGACCCAGTACTTC